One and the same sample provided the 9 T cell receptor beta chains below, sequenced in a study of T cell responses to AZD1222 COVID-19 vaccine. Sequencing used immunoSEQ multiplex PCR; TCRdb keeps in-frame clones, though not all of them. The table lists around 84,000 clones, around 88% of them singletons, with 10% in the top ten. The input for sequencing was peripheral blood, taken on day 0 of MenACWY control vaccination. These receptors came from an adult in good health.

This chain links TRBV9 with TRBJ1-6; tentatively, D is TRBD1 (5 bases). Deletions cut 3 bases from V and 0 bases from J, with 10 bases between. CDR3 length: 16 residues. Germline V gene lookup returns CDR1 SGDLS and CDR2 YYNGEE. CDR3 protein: CASSGDLSSYNSPLHF. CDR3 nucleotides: TGTGCCAGCAGCGGGGACTTGAGCTCCTATAATTCACCCCTCCACTTT.

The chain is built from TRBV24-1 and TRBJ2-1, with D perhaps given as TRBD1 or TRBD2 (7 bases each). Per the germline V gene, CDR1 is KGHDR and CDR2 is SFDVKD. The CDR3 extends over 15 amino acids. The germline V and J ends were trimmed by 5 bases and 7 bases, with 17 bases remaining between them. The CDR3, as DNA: TGTGCCACCAGTGGGTTCGGGGAGGGGGCGAATGAGCAGTTCTTC. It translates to CATSGFGEGANEQFF.

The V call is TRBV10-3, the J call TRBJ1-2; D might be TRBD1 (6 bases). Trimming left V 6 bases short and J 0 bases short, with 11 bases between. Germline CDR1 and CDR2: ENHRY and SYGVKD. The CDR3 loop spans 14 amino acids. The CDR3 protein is CAIRDSLANYGYTF. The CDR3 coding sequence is TGTGCCATCAGGGACAGTTTAGCTAACTATGGCTACACCTTC.

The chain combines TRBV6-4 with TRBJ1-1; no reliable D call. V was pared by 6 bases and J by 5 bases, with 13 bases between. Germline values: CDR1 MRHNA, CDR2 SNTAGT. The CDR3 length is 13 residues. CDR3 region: CASRVEGSTEAFF. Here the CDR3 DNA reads TGTGCCAGCAGGGTGGAGGGTAGTACTGAAGCTTTCTTT.

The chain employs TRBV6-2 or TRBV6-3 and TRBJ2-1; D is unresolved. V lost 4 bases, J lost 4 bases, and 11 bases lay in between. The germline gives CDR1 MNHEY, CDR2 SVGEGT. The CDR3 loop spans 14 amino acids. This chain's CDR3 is CASSSVAGYNEQFF. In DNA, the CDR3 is TGTGCCAGCAGTTCAGTAGCAGGATACAATGAGCAGTTCTTC.

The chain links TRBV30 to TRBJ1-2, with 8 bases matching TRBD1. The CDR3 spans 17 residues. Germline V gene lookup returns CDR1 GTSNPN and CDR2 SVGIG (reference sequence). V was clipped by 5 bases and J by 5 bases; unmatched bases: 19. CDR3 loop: CAWRRTGPSPRAYGYTF. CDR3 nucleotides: TGTGCCTGGCGGAGGACAGGGCCCTCTCCCCGGGCATATGGCTACACCTTC.

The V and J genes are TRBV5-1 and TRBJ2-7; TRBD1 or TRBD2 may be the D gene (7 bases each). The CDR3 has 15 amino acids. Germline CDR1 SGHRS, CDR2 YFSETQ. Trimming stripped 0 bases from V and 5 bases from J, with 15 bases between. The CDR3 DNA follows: TGCGCCAGCAGCTTGGAAGGGAGGGGGCGCCACGAGCAGTACTTC. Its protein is CASSLEGRGRHEQYF.

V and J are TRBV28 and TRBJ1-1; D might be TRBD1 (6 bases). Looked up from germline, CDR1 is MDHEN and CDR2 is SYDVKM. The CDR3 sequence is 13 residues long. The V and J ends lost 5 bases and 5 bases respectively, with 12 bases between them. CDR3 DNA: TGTGCCAGCAGTCAACAGGGTAGTACTGAAGCTTTCTTT. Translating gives CASSQQGSTEAFF. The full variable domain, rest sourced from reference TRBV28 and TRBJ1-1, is DVKVTQSSRYLVKRTGEKVFLECVQDMDHENMFWYRQDPGLGLRLIYFSYDVKMKEKGDIPEGYSVSREKKERFSLILESASTNQTSMYLCASSQQGSTEAFFGQGTRLTVV.

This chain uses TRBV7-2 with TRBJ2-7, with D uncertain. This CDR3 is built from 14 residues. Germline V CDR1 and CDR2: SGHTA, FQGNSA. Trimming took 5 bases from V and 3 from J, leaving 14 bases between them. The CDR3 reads CASSPTSVGYEQYF. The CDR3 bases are TGTGCCAGCAGCCCGACGTCGGTGGGCTACGAGCAGTACTTC.